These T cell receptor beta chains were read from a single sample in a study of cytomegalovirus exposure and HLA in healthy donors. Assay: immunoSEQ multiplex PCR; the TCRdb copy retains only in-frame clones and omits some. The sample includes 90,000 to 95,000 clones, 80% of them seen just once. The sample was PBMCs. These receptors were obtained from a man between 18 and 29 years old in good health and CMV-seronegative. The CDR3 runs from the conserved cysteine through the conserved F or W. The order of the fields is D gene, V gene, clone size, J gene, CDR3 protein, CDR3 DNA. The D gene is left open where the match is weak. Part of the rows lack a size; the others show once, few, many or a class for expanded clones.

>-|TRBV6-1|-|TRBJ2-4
CASSDRVANIQYF
TGTGCCAGCAGTGACAGGGTGGCAAACATTCAGTACTTC
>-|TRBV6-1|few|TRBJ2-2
CASSDGPDTGELFF
TGTGCCAGCAGTGATGGGCCAGACACCGGGGAGCTGTTTTTT
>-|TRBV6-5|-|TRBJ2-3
CASSYSRLAITDTQYF
TGTGCCAGCAGTTACTCGCGGCTAGCGATCACAGATACGCAGTATTTT
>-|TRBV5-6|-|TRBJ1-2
CASSDGTDYGYTF
TGTGCCAGCAGCGATGGGACTGACTATGGCTACACCTTC
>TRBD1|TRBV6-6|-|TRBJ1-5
CASRDRTFSGPQHF
TGTGCCAGCAGGGACAGGACCTTCTCTGGGCCCCAGCATTTT
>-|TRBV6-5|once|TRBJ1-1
CASSSGGVNTEAFF
TGTGCCAGCAGCTCCGGAGGGGTAAACACTGAAGCTTTCTTT
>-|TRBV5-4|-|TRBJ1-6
CASTLGDPNNSPLHF
TGTGCCAGCACCCTCGGGGATCCCAATAATTCACCCCTCCACTTT
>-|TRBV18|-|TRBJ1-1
CASSPSDTEAFF
TGTGCCAGCTCACCGTCGGACACTGAAGCTTTCTTT
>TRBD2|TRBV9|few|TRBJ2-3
CASSAGLAGGQPWADTQYF
TGTGCCAGCAGCGCCGGACTAGCGGGGGGGCAGCCCTGGGCAGATACGCAGTATTTT
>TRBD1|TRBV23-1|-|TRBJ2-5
CASSQGRGLEETQYF
TGCGCCAGCAGTCAGGGCAGGGGGCTTGAAGAGACCCAGTACTTC
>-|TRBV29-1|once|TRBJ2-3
CSVGRNTDTQYF
TGCAGCGTTGGGAGAAACACAGATACGCAGTATTTT
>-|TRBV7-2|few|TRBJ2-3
CASSSYTDTQYF
TGTGCCAGCAGCTCCTACACAGATACGCAGTATTTT
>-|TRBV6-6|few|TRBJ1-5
CASSYSGGTSNQPQHF
TGTGCCAGCAGTTACTCAGGAGGAACTAGCAATCAGCCCCAGCATTTT
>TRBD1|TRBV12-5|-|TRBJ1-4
CASGMTGDEKLFF
TGTGCTAGTGGGATGACAGGGGATGAAAAACTGTTTTTT
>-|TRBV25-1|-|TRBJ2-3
CASSAGLSDTQYF
TGTGCCAGCAGTGCCGGACTATCAGATACGCAGTATTTT
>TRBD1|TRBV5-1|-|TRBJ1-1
CASSPPQGTEAFF
TGCGCCAGCAGCCCCCCACAGGGGACTGAAGCTTTCTTT
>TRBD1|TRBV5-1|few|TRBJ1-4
CASSLGTGEGKLFF
TGCGCCAGCAGCTTGGGGACAGGGGAGGGAAAACTGTTTTTT
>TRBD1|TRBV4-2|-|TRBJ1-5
CASSQGGGTGSNQPQHF
TGTGCCAGCAGCCAAGGGGGGGGGACAGGGAGCAATCAGCCCCAGCATTTT
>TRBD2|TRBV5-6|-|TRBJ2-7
CASSFSSGGAHEQYF
TGTGCCAGCAGCTTCTCTAGCGGGGGGGCCCACGAGCAGTACTTC
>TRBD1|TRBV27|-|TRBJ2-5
CASSRRGQGSQYF
TGTGCCAGCAGTCGCAGGGGACAGGGTTCCCAGTACTTC
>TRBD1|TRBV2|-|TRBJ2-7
CASSGAPSGQGYEQYF
TGTGCCAGCAGTGGGGCACCCTCTGGACAGGGCTACGAGCAGTACTTC
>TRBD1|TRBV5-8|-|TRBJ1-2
CASSPGQGSYGYTF
TGTGCCAGCAGCCCGGGACAGGGTAGCTATGGCTACACCTTC
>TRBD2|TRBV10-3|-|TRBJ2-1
CAISDLAETYNEQFF
TGTGCCATCAGTGATCTAGCGGAAACCTACAATGAGCAGTTCTTC
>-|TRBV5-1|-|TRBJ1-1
CASSRALTETMNTEAFF
TGCGCCAGCAGCCGAGCCTTGACGGAGACCATGAACACTGAAGCTTTCTTT
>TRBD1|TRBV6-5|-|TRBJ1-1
CASTPQGEKAFF
TGTGCCAGCACCCCCCAGGGGGAGAAAGCTTTCTTT
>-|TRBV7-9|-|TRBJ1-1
CASSQNTNTEAFF
TGTGCCAGCAGCCAAAACACGAACACTGAAGCTTTCTTT
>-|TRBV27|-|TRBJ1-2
CASSFDGVHGYTF
TGTGCCAGCAGTTTCGACGGGGTGCATGGCTACACCTTC
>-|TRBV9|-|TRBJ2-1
CASSVATGLYNEQFF
TGTGCCAGCAGCGTAGCTACGGGGTTATACAATGAGCAGTTCTTC
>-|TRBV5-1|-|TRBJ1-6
CASSLGQDNSPLHF
TGCGCCAGCAGCTTGGGACAAGATAATTCACCCCTCCACTTT
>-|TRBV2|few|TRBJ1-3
CASSDSLIQGPSGNTIYF
TGTGCCAGCAGTGACTCCCTAATACAGGGACCCTCTGGAAACACCATATATTTT
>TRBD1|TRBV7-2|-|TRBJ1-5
CASSPDRDTNQPQHF
TGTGCCAGCAGTCCTGACAGGGATACCAATCAGCCCCAGCATTTT
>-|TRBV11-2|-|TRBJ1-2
CASSLYGGDSSYGYTF
TGTGCCAGCAGCTTATATGGCGGGGATTCCTCTTATGGCTACACCTTC
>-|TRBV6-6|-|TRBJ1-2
CASKTGSYGYTF
TGTGCCAGCAAAACAGGGTCCTATGGCTACACCTTC
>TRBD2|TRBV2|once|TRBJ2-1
CASIAGGITYNEQFF
TGTGCCAGCATAGCGGGGGGTATCACCTACAATGAGCAGTTCTTC
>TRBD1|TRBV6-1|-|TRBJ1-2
CASSLLTGTYGYTF
TGTGCCAGCAGTCTACTGACAGGGACCTATGGCTACACCTTC
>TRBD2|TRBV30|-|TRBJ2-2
CAWGSGGGFTGELFF
TGTGCCTGGGGTAGCGGGGGGGGTTTCACCGGGGAGCTGTTTTTT
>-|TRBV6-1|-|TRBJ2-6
CASSTVPGANVLTF
TGTGCCAGCAGTACAGTTCCTGGGGCCAACGTCCTGACTTTC
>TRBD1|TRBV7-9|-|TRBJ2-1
CASSLGTAHNEQFF
TGTGCCAGCAGCCTCGGGACAGCGCACAATGAGCAGTTCTTC
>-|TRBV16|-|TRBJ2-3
CASSQAGNTDTQYF
TGTGCCAGCAGCCAGGCGGGGAACACAGATACGCAGTATTTT
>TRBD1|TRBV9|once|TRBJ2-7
CASSALDREHEQYF
TGTGCCAGCAGCGCGCTGGACAGGGAGCACGAGCAGTACTTC
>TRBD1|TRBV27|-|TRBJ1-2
CASSLWQGARGYTF
TGTGCCAGCAGTTTATGGCAGGGGGCGAGGGGCTACACCTTC
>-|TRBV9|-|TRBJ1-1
CASSVYRNTEAFF
TGTGCCAGCAGCGTATACAGGAACACTGAAGCTTTCTTT
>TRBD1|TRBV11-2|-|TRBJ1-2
CASSWADRPYGYTF
TGTGCCAGCAGCTGGGCGGACAGGCCTTATGGCTACACCTTC
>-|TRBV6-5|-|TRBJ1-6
CAAGAESPLHF
TGTGCTGCGGGGGCTGAGTCACCCCTCCACTTT
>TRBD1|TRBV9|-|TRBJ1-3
CASSARQGNGNTIYF
TGTGCCAGCAGCGCTAGACAGGGGAACGGAAACACCATATATTTT
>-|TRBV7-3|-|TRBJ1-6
CASSLGQPNSPLHF
TGTGCCAGCAGCTTAGGGCAGCCTAATTCACCCCTCCACTTT
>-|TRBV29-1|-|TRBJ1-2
CSVTSGIYGYTF
TGCAGCGTTACTTCCGGGATCTATGGCTACACCTTC
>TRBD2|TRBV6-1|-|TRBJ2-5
CASSEQILTSGGDKPYF
TGTGCCAGCAGTGAACAGATACTAACTAGCGGGGGGGACAAGCCGTACTTC
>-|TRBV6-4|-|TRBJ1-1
CASSDSGENTEAFF
TGTGCCAGCAGTGACTCAGGGGAGAACACTGAAGCTTTCTTT
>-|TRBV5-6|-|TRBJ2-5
CASTNRYGHIQETQYF
TGTGCCAGCACCAACCGTTACGGACACATCCAAGAGACCCAGTACTTC
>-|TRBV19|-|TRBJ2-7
CASSRRGPPDEQYF
TGTGCCAGTAGTAGGAGGGGCCCTCCGGACGAGCAGTACTTC
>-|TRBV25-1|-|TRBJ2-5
CASSEPLDSQETQYF
TGTGCCAGCAGTGAACCTCTCGACAGCCAAGAGACCCAGTACTTC
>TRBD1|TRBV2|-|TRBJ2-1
CASSEPEDRAAYGSYNEQFF
TGTGCCAGCAGTGAACCAGAGGACAGGGCCGCCTATGGGTCCTACAATGAGCAGTTCTTC
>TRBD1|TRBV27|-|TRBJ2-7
CASSDRDRGGYEQYF
TGTGCCAGCAGTGACCGGGACAGGGGCGGCTACGAGCAGTACTTC
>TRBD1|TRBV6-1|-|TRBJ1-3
CASSDLRQGLSDTIYF
TGTGCCAGCAGTGATCTGCGACAGGGGCTTAGCGACACCATATATTTT
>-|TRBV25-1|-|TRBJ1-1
CASSGMGGLGDTEAFF
TGTGCCAGCAGTGGCATGGGGGGGCTGGGGGACACTGAAGCTTTCTTT